Here is one T cell receptor beta chain with its context. Its antigen is not identified. Participants had chemo-refractory metastatic non-small-cell lung cancer and were treated with focal radiation plus ipilimumab CTLA-4 blockade. This sample was taken from a study of radiotherapy plus CTLA-4 blockade in lung cancer. Study results and limitations: Early shifts in blood T cell clones, with interferon-beta, reportedly predicted response best. Expansion of tumor-derived TCR clones was observed in blood after radiotherapy plus ipilimumab.

The protocol was immunoSEQ multiplex PCR, while the TCRdb copy is restricted to in-frame clones and leaves out a portion. The data contain around 100,000 clones, roughly four fifths of them singletons. This CDR3 is built from 10 residues. The germline CDR1 and CDR2 sequences are SQVTM and ANQGSEA. Trimming shortened V by 8 bases and J by 3 bases, and 6 bases separated the two germline ends. The chain recombines TRBV29-1 with TRBJ2-3; no clear D. Material: peripheral blood, obtained from a patient treated with radiotherapy plus ipilimumab. The TCR was taken from a human donor with non-small cell lung cancer that progressed on radiotherapy plus ipilimumab. Some clones in this sample may be carry-over from other donors' samples. This chain's CDR3 is CSTDTDTQYF. CDR3 coding DNA: TGCAGCACCGATACAGATACGCAGTATTTT.